Below are 6 T cell receptor beta chains sequenced from a single sample in a study of glioma-infiltrating T cells. TCR alpha and beta CDR3 regions were amplified from RNA using iRepertoire nested multiplex PCR. TCRdb called the multiplex PCR reads again in MiXCR, with one record for every CDR3 protein. The repertoire holds some 90,000 distinct CDR3 sequences, with approximately 40% as singletons. Material: glioma tissue, nonneoplastic brain tissue, or PBMCs (not recorded which). Receptors were obtained from a human donor with low-grade glioma or glioblastoma, undergoing nonglioma brain surgery, or in good health (not recorded which).

Remarks on this clonotype: A junction end diverges from the germline sequence, so it may reflect a read error. The chain couples TRBV4-1 to TRBJ2-1; D ambiguous. The CDR3 loop spans 14 amino acids. CDR1 and CDR2 from the germline V gene are MGHRA and YSYEKL. In DNA, the CDR3 is TGCGCCAGCATCCAATATGGAGTCTACAATGAGCAGTTCTTC. It specifies CASIQYGVYNEQFF.

Turning to this clonotype: A read error may account for a junction end that differs from germline. The CDR3 DNA sequence: TGTGCTAGCAGTCCAGGGATCAGCGGCTACACCTTC. It encodes CASSPGISGYTF. V is TRBV28 and J is TRBJ1-2, with a possible D match to TRBD1 (5 bases). CDR1 is MDHEN and CDR2 is SYDVKM in the germline V gene. This CDR3 is built from 12 residues.

Ten or more counts support this clonotype. The chain has TRBV29-1 and TRBJ2-1; no firm D call. The CDR3 covers 11 residues. V was cut by 2 bases and J by 7 bases, with 6 bases left in between. Germline V CDR1 and CDR2: SQVTM, ANQGSEA. CDR3 residues: CSVETRNEQFF. The CDR3 DNA follows: TGCAGCGTTGAAACAAGGAATGAGCAGTTCTTC.

This rearrangement joins TRBV18 to TRBJ2-1, with 7 bases fitting TRBD2. The CDR3 runs 15 residues. V shed 2 bases, J shed 9 bases, and the junction held 10 bases outside the gene matches. CDR1 KGHSH and CDR2 LQKENI come from the germline V gene. The CDR3 loop reads CASSPILAEISEQFF. CDR3 nucleotides: TGTGCCAGCTCACCAATTCTAGCGGAGATAAGTGAGCAGTTCTTC. Drawing the rest from reference TRBV18 and TRBJ2-1, the complete variable domain is NAGVMQNPRHLVRRRGQEARLRCSPMKGHSHVYWYRQLPEEGLKFMVYLQKENIIDESGMPKERFSAEFPKEGPSILRIQQVVRGDSAAYFCASSPILAEISEQFFGPGTRLTVL.

CDR3 sequence: CASRQRTEMAGQPQHF. The CDR3 region has the DNA TGTGCCAGCAGACAACGGACAGAGATGGCGGGTCAGCCCCAGCATTTT. This chain connects TRBV2 to TRBJ1-5, with D perhaps TRBD1 (6 bases). Germline V gene lookup returns CDR1 SNHLY and CDR2 FYNNEI. This CDR3 region has 16 residues. V was shortened by 6 bases and J by 6 bases, with 21 bases between the two germline ends.

This chain links TRBV20-1 with TRBJ2-1; 8 bases fit TRBD2. The J segment lost 4 bases and the V segment lost 6 bases, leaving 11 bases of the junction unmatched. The V gene's germline CDR1 is DFQATT and CDR2 SNEGSKA (reference sequence). This CDR3 has 15 residues. The CDR3 nucleotides read TGCAGTGCAAACACTGGACTAGCAGCATACAATGAGCAGTTCTTC. Translated, it gives CSANTGLAAYNEQFF.